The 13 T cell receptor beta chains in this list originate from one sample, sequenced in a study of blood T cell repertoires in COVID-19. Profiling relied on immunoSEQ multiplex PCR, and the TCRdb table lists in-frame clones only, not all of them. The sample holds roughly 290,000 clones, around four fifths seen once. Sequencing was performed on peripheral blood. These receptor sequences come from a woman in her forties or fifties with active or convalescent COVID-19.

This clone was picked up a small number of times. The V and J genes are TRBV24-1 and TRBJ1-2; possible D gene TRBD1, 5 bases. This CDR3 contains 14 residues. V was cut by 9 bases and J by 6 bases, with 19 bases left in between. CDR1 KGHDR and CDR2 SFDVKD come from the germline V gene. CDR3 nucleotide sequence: TGTGCCACCCACGGGGGGGATGAAGTGGATGGCTACACCTTC. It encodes CATHGGDEVDGYTF.

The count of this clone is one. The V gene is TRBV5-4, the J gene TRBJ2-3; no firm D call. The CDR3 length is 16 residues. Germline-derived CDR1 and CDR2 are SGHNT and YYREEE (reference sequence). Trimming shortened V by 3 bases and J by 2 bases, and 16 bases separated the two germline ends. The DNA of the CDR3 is TGTGCCAGCAGCTCTCTCATCCGAGGTTCCACAGATACGCAGTATTTT. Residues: CASSSLIRGSTDTQYF.

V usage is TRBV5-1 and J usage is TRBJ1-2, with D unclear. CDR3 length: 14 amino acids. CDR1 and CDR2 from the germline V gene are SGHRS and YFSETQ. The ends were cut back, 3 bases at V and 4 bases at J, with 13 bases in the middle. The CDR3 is CASSSATAAYGYTF. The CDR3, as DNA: TGCGCCAGCAGCTCTGCAACGGCGGCCTATGGCTACACCTTC.

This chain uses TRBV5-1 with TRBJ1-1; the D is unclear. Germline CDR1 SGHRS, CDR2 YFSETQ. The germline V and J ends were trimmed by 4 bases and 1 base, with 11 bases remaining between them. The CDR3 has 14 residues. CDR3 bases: TGCGCCAGCAGCGACCTCCGGGGGAACACTGAAGCTTTCTTT. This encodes CASSDLRGNTEAFF.

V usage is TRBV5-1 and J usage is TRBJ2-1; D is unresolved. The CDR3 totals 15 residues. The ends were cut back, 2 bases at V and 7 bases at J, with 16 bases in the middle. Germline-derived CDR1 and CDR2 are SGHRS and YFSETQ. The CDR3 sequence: CASSLDINPRNEQFF. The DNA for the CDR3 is TGCGCCAGCAGCTTAGACATTAATCCCCGAAATGAGCAGTTCTTC.

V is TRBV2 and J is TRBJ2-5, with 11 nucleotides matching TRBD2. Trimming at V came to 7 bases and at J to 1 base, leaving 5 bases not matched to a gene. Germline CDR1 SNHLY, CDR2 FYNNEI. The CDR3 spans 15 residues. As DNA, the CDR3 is TGTGCCAGCAAGAGACTAGCGGGGCTCCAAGAGACCCAGTACTTC. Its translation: CASKRLAGLQETQYF.

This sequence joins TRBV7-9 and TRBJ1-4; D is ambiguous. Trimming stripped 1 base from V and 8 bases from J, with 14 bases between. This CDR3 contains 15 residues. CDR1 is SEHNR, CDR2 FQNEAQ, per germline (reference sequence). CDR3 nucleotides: TGTGCCAGCAGCTTAGGCCGGGCGGGAGGAGAAAAACTGTTTTTT. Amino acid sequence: CASSLGRAGGEKLFF.

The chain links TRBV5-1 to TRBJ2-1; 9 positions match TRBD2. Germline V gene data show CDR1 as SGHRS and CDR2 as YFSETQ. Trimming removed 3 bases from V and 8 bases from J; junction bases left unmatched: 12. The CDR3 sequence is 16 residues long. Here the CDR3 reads CASSSQGGRASDEQFF. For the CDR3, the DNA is TGCGCCAGCAGCTCCCAGGGCGGGAGGGCAAGCGATGAGCAGTTCTTC.

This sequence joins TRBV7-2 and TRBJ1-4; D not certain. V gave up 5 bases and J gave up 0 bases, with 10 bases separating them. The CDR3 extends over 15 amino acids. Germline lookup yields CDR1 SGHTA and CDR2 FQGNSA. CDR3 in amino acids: CASSIQVATNEKLFF. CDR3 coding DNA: TGTGCCAGCAGCATCCAGGTCGCAACTAATGAAAAACTGTTTTTT. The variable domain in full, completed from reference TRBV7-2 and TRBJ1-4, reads GAGVSQSPSNKVTEKGKDVELRCDPISGHTALYWYRQSLGQGLEFLIYFQGNSAPDKSGLPSDRFSAERTGGSVSTLTIQRTQQEDSAVYLCASSIQVATNEKLFFGSGTQLSVL.

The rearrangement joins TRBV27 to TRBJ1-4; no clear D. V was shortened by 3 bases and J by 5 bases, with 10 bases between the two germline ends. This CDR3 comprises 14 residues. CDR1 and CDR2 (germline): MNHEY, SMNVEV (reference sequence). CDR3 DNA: TGTGCCAGCAGTTTCGGCCAGGTCAATGAAAAACTGTTTTTT. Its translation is CASSFGQVNEKLFF.

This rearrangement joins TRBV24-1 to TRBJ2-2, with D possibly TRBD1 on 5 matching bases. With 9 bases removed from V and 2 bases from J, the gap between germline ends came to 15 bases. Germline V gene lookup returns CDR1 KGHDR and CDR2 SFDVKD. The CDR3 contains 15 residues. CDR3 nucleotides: TGTGCCACCCGCTCTGGGGCAGGCAACACCGGGGAGCTGTTTTTT. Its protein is CATRSGAGNTGELFF.

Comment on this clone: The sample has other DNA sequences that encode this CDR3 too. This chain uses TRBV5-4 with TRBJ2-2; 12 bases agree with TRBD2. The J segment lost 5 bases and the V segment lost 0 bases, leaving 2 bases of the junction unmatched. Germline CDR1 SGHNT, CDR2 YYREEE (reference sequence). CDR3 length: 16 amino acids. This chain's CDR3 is CASSLGLAGGTGELFF. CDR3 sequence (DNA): TGTGCCAGCAGCTTGGGGCTAGCGGGAGGGACCGGGGAGCTGTTTTTT.

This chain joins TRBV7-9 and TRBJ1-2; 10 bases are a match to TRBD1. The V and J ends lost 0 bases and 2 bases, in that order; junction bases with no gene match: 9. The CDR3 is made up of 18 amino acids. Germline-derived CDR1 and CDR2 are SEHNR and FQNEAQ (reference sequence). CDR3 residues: CASSLAHLGDRGNYGYTF. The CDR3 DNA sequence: TGTGCCAGCAGCTTAGCGCATCTGGGGGACAGGGGCAACTATGGCTACACCTTC.